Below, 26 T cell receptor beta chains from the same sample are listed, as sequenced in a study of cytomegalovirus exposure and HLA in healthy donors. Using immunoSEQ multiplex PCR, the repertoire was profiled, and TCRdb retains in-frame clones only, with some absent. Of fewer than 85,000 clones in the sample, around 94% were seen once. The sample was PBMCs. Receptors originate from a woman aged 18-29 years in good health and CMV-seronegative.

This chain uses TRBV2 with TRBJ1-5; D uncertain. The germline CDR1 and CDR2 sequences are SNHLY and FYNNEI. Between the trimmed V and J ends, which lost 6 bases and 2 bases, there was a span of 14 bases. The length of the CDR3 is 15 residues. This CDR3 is CASSGGVYGNQPQHF. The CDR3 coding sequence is TGTGCCAGCAGCGGCGGCGTGTATGGCAATCAGCCCCAGCATTTT.

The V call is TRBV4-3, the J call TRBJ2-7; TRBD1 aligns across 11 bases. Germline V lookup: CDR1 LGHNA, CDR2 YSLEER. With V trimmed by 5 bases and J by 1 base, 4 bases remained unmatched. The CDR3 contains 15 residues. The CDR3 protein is CASSAGTGGSYEQYF. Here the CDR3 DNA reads TGCGCCAGCAGCGCCGGGACAGGGGGTTCCTACGAGCAGTACTTC.

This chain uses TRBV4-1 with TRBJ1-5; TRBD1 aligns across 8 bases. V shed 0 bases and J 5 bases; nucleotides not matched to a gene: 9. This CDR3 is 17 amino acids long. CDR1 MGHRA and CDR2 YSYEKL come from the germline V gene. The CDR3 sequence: CASSQDWDRQKDQPQHF. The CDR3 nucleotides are TGCGCCAGCAGCCAAGATTGGGACAGGCAAAAGGATCAGCCCCAGCATTTT.

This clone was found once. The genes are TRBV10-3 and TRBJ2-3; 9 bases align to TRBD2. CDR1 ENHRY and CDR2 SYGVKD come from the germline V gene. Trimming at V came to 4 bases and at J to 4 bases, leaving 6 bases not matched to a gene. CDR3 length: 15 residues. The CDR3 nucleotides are TGTGCCATCAGTGGGGGAGCGGGGGGTTCAGATACGCAGTATTTT. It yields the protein CAISGGAGGSDTQYF.

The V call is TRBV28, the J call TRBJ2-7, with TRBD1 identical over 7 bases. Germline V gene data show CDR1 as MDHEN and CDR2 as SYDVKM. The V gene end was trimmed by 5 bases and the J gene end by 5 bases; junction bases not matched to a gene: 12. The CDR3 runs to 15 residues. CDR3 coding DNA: TGTGCCAGCAGTCTCCTAAGGACAGGTGGGGACGAGCAGTACTTC. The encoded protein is CASSLLRTGGDEQYF. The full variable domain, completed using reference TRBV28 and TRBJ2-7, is DVKVTQSSRYLVKRTGEKVFLECVQDMDHENMFWYRQDPGLGLRLIYFSYDVKMKEKGDIPEGYSVSREKKERFSLILESASTNQTSMYLCASSLLRTGGDEQYFGPGTRLTVT.

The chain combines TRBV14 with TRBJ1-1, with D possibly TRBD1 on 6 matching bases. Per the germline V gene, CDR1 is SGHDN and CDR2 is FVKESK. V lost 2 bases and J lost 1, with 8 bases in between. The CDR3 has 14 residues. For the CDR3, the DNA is TGTGCCAGCAGCCAATACAGGGCGAACACTGAAGCTTTCTTT. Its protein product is CASSQYRANTEAFF.

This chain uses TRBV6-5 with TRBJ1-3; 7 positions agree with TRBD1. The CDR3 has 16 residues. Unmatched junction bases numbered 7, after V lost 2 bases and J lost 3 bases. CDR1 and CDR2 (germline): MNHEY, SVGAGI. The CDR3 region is CASSYGKGAIGNTIYF. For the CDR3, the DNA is TGTGCCAGCAGTTACGGAAAGGGGGCGATTGGAAACACCATATATTTT.

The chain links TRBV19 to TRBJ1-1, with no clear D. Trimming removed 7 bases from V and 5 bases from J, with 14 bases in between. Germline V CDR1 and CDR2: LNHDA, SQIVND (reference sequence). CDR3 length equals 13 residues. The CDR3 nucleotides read TGTGCCAGTATACCCCCCCGGTCTACTGAAGCTTTCTTT. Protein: CASIPPRSTEAFF.

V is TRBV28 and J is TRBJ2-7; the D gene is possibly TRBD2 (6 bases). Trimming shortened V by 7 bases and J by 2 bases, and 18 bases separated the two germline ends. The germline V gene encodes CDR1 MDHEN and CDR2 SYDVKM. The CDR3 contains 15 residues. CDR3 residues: CASNIAGLPPYEQYF. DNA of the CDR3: TGTGCCAGCAACATCGCGGGGCTCCCGCCCTACGAGCAGTACTTC.

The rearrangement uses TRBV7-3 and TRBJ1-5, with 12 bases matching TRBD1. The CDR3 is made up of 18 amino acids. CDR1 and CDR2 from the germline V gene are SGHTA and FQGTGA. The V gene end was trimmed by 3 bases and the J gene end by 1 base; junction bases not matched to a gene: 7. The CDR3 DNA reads TGTGCCAGCAGCTTTACTGGGACAGGGGGCGCGAGCAATCAGCCCCAGCATTTT. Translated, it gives CASSFTGTGGASNQPQHF.

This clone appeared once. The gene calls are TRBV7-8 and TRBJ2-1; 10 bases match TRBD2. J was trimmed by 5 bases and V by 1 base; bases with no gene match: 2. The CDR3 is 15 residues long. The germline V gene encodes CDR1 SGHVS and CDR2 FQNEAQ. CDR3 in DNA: TGTGCCAGCAGCTTAGAACTAGCGGGAAACAATGAGCAGTTCTTC. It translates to CASSLELAGNNEQFF. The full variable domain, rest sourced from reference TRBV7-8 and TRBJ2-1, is GAGVSQSPRYKVAKRGQDVALRCDPISGHVSLFWYQQALGQGPEFLTYFQNEAQLDKSGLPSDRFFAERPEGSVSTLKIQRTQQEDSAVYLCASSLELAGNNEQFFGPGTRLTVL.

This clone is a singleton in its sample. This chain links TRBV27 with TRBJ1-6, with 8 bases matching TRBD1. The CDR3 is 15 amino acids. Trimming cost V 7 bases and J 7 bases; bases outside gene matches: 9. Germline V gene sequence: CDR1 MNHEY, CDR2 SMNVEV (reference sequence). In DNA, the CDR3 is TGTGCCAGCACCCGGACAGGGATAATGAATTCACCCCTCCACTTT. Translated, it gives CASTRTGIMNSPLHF.

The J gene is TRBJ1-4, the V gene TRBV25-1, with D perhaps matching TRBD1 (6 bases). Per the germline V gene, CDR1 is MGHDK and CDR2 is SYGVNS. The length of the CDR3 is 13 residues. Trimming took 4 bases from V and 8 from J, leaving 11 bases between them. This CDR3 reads CASSVPGEEKLFF. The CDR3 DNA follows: TGTGCCAGCAGTGTTCCAGGGGAGGAAAAACTGTTTTTT.

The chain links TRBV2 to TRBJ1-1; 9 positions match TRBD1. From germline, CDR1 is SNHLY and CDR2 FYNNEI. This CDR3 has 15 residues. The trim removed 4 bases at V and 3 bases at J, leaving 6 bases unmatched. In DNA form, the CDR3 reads TGTGCCAGCAGTGCCGTGACAGGGGGATACACTGAAGCTTTCTTT. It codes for CASSAVTGGYTEAFF.

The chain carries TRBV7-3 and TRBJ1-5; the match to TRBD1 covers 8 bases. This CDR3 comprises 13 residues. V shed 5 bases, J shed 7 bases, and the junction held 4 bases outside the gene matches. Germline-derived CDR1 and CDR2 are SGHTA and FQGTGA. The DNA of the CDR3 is TGTGCCAGCAGCGCAGGGGGCGGGCAGCCCCAGCATTTT. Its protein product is CASSAGGGQPQHF.

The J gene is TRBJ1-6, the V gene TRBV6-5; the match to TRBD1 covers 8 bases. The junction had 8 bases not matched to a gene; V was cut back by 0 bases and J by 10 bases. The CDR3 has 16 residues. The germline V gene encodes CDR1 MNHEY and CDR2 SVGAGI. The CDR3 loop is CASSYSMDREQSPLHF. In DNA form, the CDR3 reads TGTGCCAGCAGTTACTCGATGGACAGGGAACAGTCACCCCTCCACTTT.

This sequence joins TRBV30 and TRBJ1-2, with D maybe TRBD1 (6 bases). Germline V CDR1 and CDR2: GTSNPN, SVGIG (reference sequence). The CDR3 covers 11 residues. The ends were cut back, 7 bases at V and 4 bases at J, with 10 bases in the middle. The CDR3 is CALGHPYGYTF. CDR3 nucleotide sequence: TGTGCCTTGGGACATCCCTATGGCTACACCTTC.

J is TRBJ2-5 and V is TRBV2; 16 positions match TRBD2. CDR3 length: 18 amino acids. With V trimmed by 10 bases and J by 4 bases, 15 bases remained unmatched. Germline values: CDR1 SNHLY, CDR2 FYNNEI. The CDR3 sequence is CATKRNPGTSGGGETQYF. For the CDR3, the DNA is TGTGCCACCAAACGAAACCCTGGGACTAGCGGGGGGGGAGAGACCCAGTACTTC.

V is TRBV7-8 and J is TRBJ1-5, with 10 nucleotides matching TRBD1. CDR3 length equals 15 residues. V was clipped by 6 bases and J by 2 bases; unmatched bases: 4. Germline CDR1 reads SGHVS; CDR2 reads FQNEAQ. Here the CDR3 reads CASRGDRGRNQPQHF. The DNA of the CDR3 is TGTGCCAGCAGGGGTGACAGGGGGCGCAATCAGCCCCAGCATTTT.

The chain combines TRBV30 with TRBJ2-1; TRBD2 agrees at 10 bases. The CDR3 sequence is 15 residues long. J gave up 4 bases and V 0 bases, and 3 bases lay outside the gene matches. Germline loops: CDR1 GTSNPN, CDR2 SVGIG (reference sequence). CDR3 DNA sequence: TGTGCCTGGAGTGTACAAGCGGGGGGGTACAATGAGCAGTTCTTC. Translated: CAWSVQAGGYNEQFF.

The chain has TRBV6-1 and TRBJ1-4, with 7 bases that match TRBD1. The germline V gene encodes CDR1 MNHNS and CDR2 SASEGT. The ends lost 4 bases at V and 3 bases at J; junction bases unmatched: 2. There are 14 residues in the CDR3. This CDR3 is CASSAGQSNEKLFF. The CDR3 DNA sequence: TGTGCCAGCAGTGCGGGACAGTCTAATGAAAAACTGTTTTTT.

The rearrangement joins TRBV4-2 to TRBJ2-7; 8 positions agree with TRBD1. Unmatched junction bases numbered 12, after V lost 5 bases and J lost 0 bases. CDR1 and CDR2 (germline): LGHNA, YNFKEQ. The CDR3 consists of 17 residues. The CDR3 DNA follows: TGTGCCAGCAGCGATCAAAGCAGGGGGCGCGACTCCTACGAGCAGTACTTC. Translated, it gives CASSDQSRGRDSYEQYF.

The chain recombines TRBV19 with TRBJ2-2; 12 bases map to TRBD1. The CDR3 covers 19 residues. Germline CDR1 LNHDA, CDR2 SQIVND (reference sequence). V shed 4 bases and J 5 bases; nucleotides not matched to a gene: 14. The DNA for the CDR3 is TGTGCCAGTAGTAGCTACCGCGGGACAGGGGGCGTTAGTACCGGGGAGCTGTTTTTT. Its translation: CASSSYRGTGGVSTGELFF.

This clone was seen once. The CDR3 coding sequence is TGTGCCAGCAGTTTATTCGGGGTGGGCACCTACAATGAGCAGTTCTTC. It yields the protein CASSLFGVGTYNEQFF. V gene TRBV28 combines with J gene TRBJ2-1; perhaps TRBD2 as D (5 bases). The CDR3 spans 16 residues. V lost 1 base and J lost 2, with 12 bases in between. Germline-derived CDR1 and CDR2 are MDHEN and SYDVKM.

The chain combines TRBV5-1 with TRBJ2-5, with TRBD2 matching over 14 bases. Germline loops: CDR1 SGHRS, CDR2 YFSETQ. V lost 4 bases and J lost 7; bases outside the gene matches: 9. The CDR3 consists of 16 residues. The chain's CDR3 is CASSLLTSGGAGTQYF. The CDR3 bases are TGCGCCAGCAGCCTCCTGACTAGCGGGGGGGCCGGGACCCAGTACTTC. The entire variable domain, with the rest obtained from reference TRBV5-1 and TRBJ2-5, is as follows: KAGVTQTPRYLIKTRGQQVTLSCSPISGHRSVSWYQQTPGQGLQFLFEYFSETQRNKGNFPGRFSGRQFSNSRSEMNVSTLELGDSALYLCASSLLTSGGAGTQYFGPGTRLLVL.

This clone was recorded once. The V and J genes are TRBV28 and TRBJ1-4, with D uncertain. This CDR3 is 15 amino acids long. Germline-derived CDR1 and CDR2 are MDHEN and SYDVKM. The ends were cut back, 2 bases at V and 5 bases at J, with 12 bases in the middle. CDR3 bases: TGTGCCAGCAGTTTAGAGGGTGAAGGGAATGAAAAACTGTTTTTT. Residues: CASSLEGEGNEKLFF.